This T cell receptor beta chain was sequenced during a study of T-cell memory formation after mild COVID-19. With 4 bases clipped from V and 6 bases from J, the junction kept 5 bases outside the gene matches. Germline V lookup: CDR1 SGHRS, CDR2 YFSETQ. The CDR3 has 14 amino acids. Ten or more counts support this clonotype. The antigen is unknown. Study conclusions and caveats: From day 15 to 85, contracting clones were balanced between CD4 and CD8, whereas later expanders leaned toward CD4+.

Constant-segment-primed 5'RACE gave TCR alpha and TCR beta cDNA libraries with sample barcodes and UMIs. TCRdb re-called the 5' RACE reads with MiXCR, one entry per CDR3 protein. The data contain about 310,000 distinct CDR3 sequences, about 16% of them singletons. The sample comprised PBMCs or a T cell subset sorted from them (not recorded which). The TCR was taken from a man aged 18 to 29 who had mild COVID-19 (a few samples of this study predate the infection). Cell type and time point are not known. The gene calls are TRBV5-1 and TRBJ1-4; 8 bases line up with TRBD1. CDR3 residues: CASSKQGGDEKLFF. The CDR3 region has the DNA TGCGCCAGCAGCAAACAGGGGGGGGATGAAAAACTGTTTTTT.